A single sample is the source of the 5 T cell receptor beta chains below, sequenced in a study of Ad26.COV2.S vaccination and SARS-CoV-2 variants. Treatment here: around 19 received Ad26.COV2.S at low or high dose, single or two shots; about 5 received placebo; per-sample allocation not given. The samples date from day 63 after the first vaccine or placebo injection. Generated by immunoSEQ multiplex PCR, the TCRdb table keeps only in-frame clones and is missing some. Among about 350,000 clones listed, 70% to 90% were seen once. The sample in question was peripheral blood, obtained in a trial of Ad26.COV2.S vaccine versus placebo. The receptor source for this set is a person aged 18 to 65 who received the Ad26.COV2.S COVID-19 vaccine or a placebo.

The CDR3 coding sequence is TGTGCCAGCGCTTGGACAGACTATGGCTACACCTTC. Protein: CASAWTDYGYTF. The chain carries TRBV28 and TRBJ1-2, with D perhaps TRBD1 (6 bases). This CDR3 region has 12 residues. Germline CDR1 MDHEN, CDR2 SYDVKM. V was shortened by 8 bases and J by 3 bases, with 10 bases between the two germline ends.

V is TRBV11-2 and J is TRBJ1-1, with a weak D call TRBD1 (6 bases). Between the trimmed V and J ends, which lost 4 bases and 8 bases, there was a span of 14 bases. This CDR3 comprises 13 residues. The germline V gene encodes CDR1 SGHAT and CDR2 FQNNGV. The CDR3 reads CASSYWTASEAFF. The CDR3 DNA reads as TGTGCCAGCAGCTACTGGACAGCGTCCGAAGCTTTCTTT.

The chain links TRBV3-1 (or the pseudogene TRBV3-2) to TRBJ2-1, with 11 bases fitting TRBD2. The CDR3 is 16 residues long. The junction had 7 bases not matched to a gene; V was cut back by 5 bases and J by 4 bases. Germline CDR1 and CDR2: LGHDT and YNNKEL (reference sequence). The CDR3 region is CASSFRLAGTYNEQFF. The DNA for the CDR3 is TGTGCCAGCAGCTTTCGACTAGCGGGAACTTACAATGAGCAGTTCTTC.

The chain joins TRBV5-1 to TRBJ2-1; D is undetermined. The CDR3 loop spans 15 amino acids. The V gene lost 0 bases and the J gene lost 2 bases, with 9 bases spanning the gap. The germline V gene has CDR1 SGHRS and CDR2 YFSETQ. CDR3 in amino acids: CASSLDGFPYNEQFF. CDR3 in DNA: TGCGCCAGCAGCTTGGACGGGTTCCCCTACAATGAGCAGTTCTTC.

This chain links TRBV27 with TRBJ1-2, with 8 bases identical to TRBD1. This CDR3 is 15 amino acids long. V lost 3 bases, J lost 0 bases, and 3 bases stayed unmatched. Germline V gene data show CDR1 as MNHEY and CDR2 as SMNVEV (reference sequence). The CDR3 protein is CASSFWTGTNYGYTF. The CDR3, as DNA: TGTGCCAGCAGTTTCTGGACAGGGACTAACTATGGCTACACCTTC.